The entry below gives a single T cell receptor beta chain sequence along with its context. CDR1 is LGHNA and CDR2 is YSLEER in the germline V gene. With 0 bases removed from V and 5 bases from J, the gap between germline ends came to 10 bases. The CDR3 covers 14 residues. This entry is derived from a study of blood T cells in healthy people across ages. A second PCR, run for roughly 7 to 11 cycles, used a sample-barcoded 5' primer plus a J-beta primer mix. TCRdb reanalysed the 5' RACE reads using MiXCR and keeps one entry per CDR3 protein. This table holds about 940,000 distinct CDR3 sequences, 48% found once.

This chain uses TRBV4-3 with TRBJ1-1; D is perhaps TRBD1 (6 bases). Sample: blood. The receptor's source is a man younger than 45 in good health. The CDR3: CASSQEVRGTEAFF. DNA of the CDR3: TGCGCCAGCAGCCAAGAAGTTAGGGGGACTGAAGCTTTCTTT.